This TCR beta chain was profiled in a study of long-term antiretroviral therapy in people with HIV. Investigators performed immunoSEQ version v3.0 at survey level. Measured with immunoSEQ multiplex PCR; TCRdb has only the in-frame clones, and not every one. The data show about 17,000 clones, with 75% to 85% seen just once and under 8.5% held by the top ten. This sample comprised unsorted PBMCs, obtained at the start of antiretroviral therapy. This TCR was sampled from a young man with HIV.

Here the CDR3 reads CASSFGAQGSEKLFF. The CDR3 nucleotides read TGTGCCAGCAGTTTTGGGGCACAGGGGAGTGAAAAACTGTTTTTT. V usage is TRBV27 and J usage is TRBJ1-4; 7 nucleotides align to TRBD1. CDR3 length equals 15 residues. With 3 bases clipped from V and 7 bases from J, the junction kept 8 bases outside the gene matches. Germline values: CDR1 MNHEY, CDR2 SMNVEV (reference sequence).